This TCR beta chain was captured by sequencing in a study of shared clonotypes between healthy human individuals. The study's findings and limits: Four donors shared around 5% of their naive CD4 clonotypes.

Samples underwent the assay at deep level. Generated by immunoSEQ multiplex PCR, the TCRdb table keeps only in-frame clones and is missing some. Of hundreds of thousands of clones listed, approximately 97% were seen once; the top ten hold about 0.06%. Study donors comprised healthy, HIV-negative adults devoid of recent acute infection or vaccination. This clone was seen a single time. Its antigen is still unknown. The CDR3 is 15 residues long. Trimming removed 5 bases from V and 3 bases from J; junction bases left unmatched: 4. Germline V lookup: CDR1 WNHNN, CDR2 SYGVQD (reference sequence). The sample consisted of naive CD4+ T cells sorted from blood. The subset denotes: CD45RA+ positively selected. V gene TRBV10-1 combines with J gene TRBJ1-3; 10 bases map to TRBD1. The source of this sequence is a woman aged 25 to 45 in good health. CDR3 in DNA: TGCGCCAGCAGTCGACAGGGGGCGCTTGGAAACACCATATATTTT. This gives the protein CASSRQGALGNTIYF.